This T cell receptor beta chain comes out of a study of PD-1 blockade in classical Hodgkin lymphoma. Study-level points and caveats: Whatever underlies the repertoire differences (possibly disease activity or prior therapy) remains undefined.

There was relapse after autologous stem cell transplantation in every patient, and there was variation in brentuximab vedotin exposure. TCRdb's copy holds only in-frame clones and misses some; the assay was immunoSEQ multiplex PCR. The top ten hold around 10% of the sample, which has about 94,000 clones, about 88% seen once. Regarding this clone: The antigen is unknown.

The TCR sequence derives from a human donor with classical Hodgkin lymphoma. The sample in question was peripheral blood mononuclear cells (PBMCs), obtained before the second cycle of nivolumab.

The CDR3 region is CASSLATGDYEQYF. CDR3 nucleotides: TGTGCCAGCAGCTTAGCGACGGGGGACTACGAGCAGTACTTC. The rearrangement joins TRBV7-8 to TRBJ2-7, with D possibly being TRBD2 (6 bases). CDR1 and CDR2 (germline): SGHVS, FQNEAQ. V lost 0 bases and J 3 bases, leaving 9 bases between the germline ends. This CDR3 is built from 14 residues.